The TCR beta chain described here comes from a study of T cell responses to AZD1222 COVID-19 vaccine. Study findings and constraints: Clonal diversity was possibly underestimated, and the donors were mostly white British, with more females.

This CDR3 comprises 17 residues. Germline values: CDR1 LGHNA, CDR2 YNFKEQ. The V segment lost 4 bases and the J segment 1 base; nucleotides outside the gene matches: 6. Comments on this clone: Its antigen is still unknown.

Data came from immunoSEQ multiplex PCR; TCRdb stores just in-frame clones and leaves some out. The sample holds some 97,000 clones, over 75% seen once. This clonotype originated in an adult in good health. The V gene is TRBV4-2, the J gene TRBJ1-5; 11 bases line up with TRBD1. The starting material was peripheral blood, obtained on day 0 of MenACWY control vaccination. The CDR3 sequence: CASSPRTGGASNQPQHF. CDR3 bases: TGTGCCAGCAGCCCCAGGACAGGGGGCGCGAGCAATCAGCCCCAGCATTTT.